These 6 T cell receptor beta chains share one sample of origin, sequenced in a study of blood T cell repertoires in COVID-19. Sequencing used immunoSEQ multiplex PCR; TCRdb keeps in-frame clones, though not all of them. This sample has around 170,000 clones, with roughly 77% found just once. Sequencing was done on a sample of peripheral blood. The receptors come from a woman of 80 years or more with COVID-19, enrolled during active disease.

This clone was observed a single time. The chain combines TRBV4-2 with TRBJ2-1; tentatively, D is TRBD1 (6 bases). Between the trimmed V and J ends, which lost 2 bases and 3 bases, there was a span of 8 bases. CDR3 length equals 14 residues. The germline V gene has CDR1 LGHNA and CDR2 YNFKEQ. The CDR3 loop reads CASSQQGFYNEQFF. DNA of the CDR3: TGTGCCAGCAGCCAACAGGGGTTCTACAATGAGCAGTTCTTC.

V and J are TRBV19 and TRBJ1-2; 9 nucleotides line up with TRBD1. The CDR3 loop spans 14 amino acids. The germline V gene has CDR1 LNHDA and CDR2 SQIVND (reference sequence). V trimming: 6 bases; J trimming: 12 bases; junction bases outside the gene matches: 14. The CDR3 DNA is TGTGCCAGTAGGGCTTCGTTCGGGGACAGGGACAACACCTTC. This codes for CASRASFGDRDNTF. Combining the CDR3 with reference TRBV19 and TRBJ1-2 gives the whole variable domain DGGITQSPKYLFRKEGQNVTLSCEQNLNHDAMYWYRQDPGQGLRLIYYSQIVNDFQKGDIAEGYSVSREKKESFPLTVTSAQKNPTAFYLCASRASFGDRDNTFGSGTRLTVV.

This clone was recorded only once. The chain couples TRBV6-5 to TRBJ2-7, with 9 bases matching TRBD1. Germline V lookup: CDR1 MNHEY, CDR2 SVGAGI. J lost 7 bases, V lost 8 bases, and 6 bases had no gene match. This CDR3 has 12 amino acids. The CDR3 sequence is CASWDREGEQYF. The CDR3 DNA is TGTGCCAGCTGGGACAGGGAGGGTGAGCAGTACTTC.

The V and J genes are TRBV7-2 and TRBJ1-6; D is perhaps TRBD1 (6 bases). Germline CDR1 reads SGHTA; CDR2 reads FQGNSA. CDR3 length equals 16 residues. V lost 6 bases and J 0 bases, leaving 12 bases between the germline ends. As DNA, the CDR3 is TGTGCCAGCAGTCTCGGACAGAGCTCCTATAATTCACCCCTCCACTTT. Protein: CASSLGQSSYNSPLHF.

The V gene is TRBV3-1 (or the pseudogene TRBV3-2), the J gene TRBJ2-7; 10 nucleotides line up with TRBD2. CDR1 is LGHDT and CDR2 is YNNKEL in the germline V gene (reference sequence). This CDR3 comprises 15 residues. Trimming at V came to 4 bases and at J to 2 bases, leaving 5 bases not matched to a gene. The CDR3 DNA sequence: TGTGCCAGCAGCCTCCGGACTAGCGGAGCCTACGAGCAGTACTTC. Its translation is CASSLRTSGAYEQYF.

Only a few counts were recorded for this clone. This chain joins TRBV7-2 and TRBJ1-1; weak D call: TRBD1 (5 bases). Trimming removed 5 bases from V and 4 bases from J, with 14 bases in between. The CDR3 runs to 14 residues. Per germline, CDR1 SGHTA and CDR2 FQGNSA. CDR3 in DNA: TGTGCCAGCAGCATTCTAGGGGTGGGCACTGAAGCTTTCTTT. Its translation: CASSILGVGTEAFF.